Sequencing of this TCR beta chain was carried out in a study of response to subunit inactivated influenza vaccine. TCRdb re-analysed the RT-PCR reads in MiXCR, keeping a single row per CDR3 protein. The sample contains about 780,000 distinct CDR3 sequences, about 18% of which appear only once. With 4 bases clipped from V and 6 bases from J, the junction kept 8 bases outside the gene matches. This CDR3 region has 16 residues. Germline V gene sequence: CDR1 SGHRS, CDR2 YFSETQ. Comment on this clonotype: Its specificity is unknown.

The study, taken as a whole, reports: It was the authors' suggestion that each seasonal influenza vaccination recruits few new T cells.

The origin of this receptor is a man between 45 and 60 years old who received an inactivated influenza vaccine. Sequencing was performed on PBMCs from blood, taken roughly 5 days after vaccination. The chain recombines TRBV5-1 with TRBJ2-2; 11 nucleotides align to TRBD1. The chain's CDR3 is CASSPWTGGEAGELFF. The CDR3 DNA reads TGCGCCAGCAGCCCCTGGACAGGGGGCGAGGCCGGGGAGCTGTTTTTT. Together with reference TRBV5-1 and TRBJ2-2, the CDR3 gives the full variable domain: KAGVTQTPRYLIKTRGQQVTLSCSPISGHRSVSWYQQTPGQGLQFLFEYFSETQRNKGNFPGRFSGRQFSNSRSEMNVSTLELGDSALYLCASSPWTGGEAGELFFGEGSRLTVL.